These 14 T cell receptor beta chains came from one sample sequenced in a study of blood T cell repertoires in COVID-19. Profiled with immunoSEQ multiplex PCR; TCRdb holds only in-frame clones, not every one. The table has more than 150,000 clones, approximately 91% seen once. The specimen was peripheral blood. The receptors shown here come from a woman in her seventies with acute or convalescent COVID-19.

The V and J genes are TRBV20-1 and TRBJ2-4; perhaps TRBD2 as D (6 bases). V was shortened by 3 bases and J by 5 bases, with 11 bases between the two germline ends. CDR3 length: 13 residues. CDR1 is DFQATT and CDR2 is SNEGSKA in the germline V gene (reference sequence). In nucleotides, the CDR3 is TGCAGTGCTAGTTTCGGGGGTCAAAACATTCAGTACTTC. Protein product: CSASFGGQNIQYF.

The chain employs TRBV18 and TRBJ1-5, with D possibly TRBD1 on 5 matching bases. Germline V gene data show CDR1 as KGHSH and CDR2 as LQKENI. CDR3 size: 13 residues. Trimming left V 2 bases short and J 5 bases short, with 7 bases between. The CDR3 loop reads CASSPAGDQPQHF. The DNA of the CDR3 is TGTGCCAGCTCACCAGCGGGGGATCAGCCCCAGCATTTT.

The chain recombines TRBV12-3 or TRBV12-4 with TRBJ2-2; D ambiguous. V was pared by 5 bases and J by 6 bases, with 7 bases between. The CDR3 runs to 12 residues. CDR3 amino acids: CASSNLAGELFF. The CDR3 DNA reads as TGTGCCAGCAGTAATTTAGCCGGGGAGCTGTTTTTT.

The genes are TRBV18 and TRBJ1-1; weak D call: TRBD1 (6 bases). V shed 3 bases and J shed 0 bases, with 11 bases lying between them. Germline V lookup: CDR1 KGHSH, CDR2 LQKENI. The CDR3 runs 15 residues. The CDR3 DNA is TGTGCCAGCTCACCCAGGGGAGCCTTGAACACTGAAGCTTTCTTT. Residues: CASSPRGALNTEAFF.

The V gene is TRBV3-1 (or the pseudogene TRBV3-2), the J gene TRBJ1-1; no reliable D call. V dropped 4 bases and J dropped 5 bases, with 17 bases sitting between them. This CDR3 contains 15 residues. CDR1 is LGHDT and CDR2 is YNNKEL in the germline V gene (reference sequence). The DNA for the CDR3 is TGTGCCAGCAGCCCCCAGAGGGCAATACGAACTGAAGCTTTCTTT. It encodes CASSPQRAIRTEAFF.

The chain is built from TRBV11-2 and TRBJ2-5; 8 positions match TRBD1. After removal of 0 bases from V and 5 bases from J, the junction contained 8 bases not matched to a gene. Germline V CDR1 and CDR2: SGHAT, FQNNGV. CDR3 length equals 16 residues. Here the CDR3 reads CASSLDARRGPETQYF. The DNA of the CDR3 is TGTGCCAGCAGCTTAGACGCTCGCAGGGGGCCTGAGACCCAGTACTTC.

The chain is built from TRBV7-2 and TRBJ2-1; tentative D call: TRBD2 (6 bases). The V end was cut by 3 bases, the J end by 12 bases, with 12 bases between. The CDR3 is made up of 12 amino acids. The V gene's germline CDR1 is SGHTA and CDR2 FQGNSA. In DNA form, the CDR3 reads TGTGCCAGCAGCTTGGACTATTCCGGGCAGTTCTTC. Its protein is CASSLDYSGQFF.

V gene TRBV7-9 combines with J gene TRBJ2-1; 13 nucleotides align to TRBD2. The germline V gene encodes CDR1 SEHNR and CDR2 FQNEAQ (reference sequence). Germline trimming cut 5 bases from V and 3 bases from J; bases unmatched to any gene: 4. There are 16 residues in the CDR3. The DNA for the CDR3 is TGTGCCAGCAGCGAAAGGACTAGCGGGGGCTACAATGAGCAGTTCTTC. This sequence encodes CASSERTSGGYNEQFF.

This rearrangement joins TRBV27 to TRBJ2-1; 9 bases align to TRBD1. The CDR3 totals 17 residues. Germline V gene data show CDR1 as MNHEY and CDR2 as SMNVEV (reference sequence). Trimming took 2 bases from V and 7 from J; bases not matched to a gene: 12. The CDR3 is CASSLTTQGASSNEQFF. The DNA of the CDR3 is TGTGCCAGCAGTTTAACCACACAGGGGGCGAGTTCGAATGAGCAGTTCTTC.

The V and J genes are TRBV5-6 and TRBJ2-7, with 9 bases fitting TRBD1. CDR1 is SGHDT, CDR2 YYEEEE, per germline. The CDR3 has 14 amino acids. The junction had 0 bases not matched to a gene; V was cut back by 0 bases and J by 2 bases. CDR3 amino acids: CASSLGTGAYEQYF. The DNA for the CDR3 is TGTGCCAGCAGCTTGGGGACAGGGGCCTACGAGCAGTACTTC.

J is TRBJ1-1 and V is TRBV18; D unresolved. V gave up 0 bases and J gave up 2 bases, with 10 bases separating them. Germline-derived CDR1 and CDR2 are KGHSH and LQKENI. There are 15 residues in the CDR3. The CDR3 coding sequence is TGTGCCAGCTCACCACCACCGGGGTCTAACACTGAAGCTTTCTTT. Protein product: CASSPPPGSNTEAFF.

This clone has more than one count but fewer than ten. V is TRBV30 and J is TRBJ1-5; D uncertain. This CDR3 spans 14 amino acids. Germline V gene sequence: CDR1 GTSNPN, CDR2 SVGIG (reference sequence). V was trimmed by 0 bases and J by 7 bases, leaving 13 bases between them. The CDR3 DNA is TGTGCCTGGAGTGTAAAGGGAGTCGGGCAGCCCCAGCATTTT. Its protein product is CAWSVKGVGQPQHF. Using reference TRBV30 and TRBJ1-5 for the parts outside the CDR3, the full variable domain is SQTIHQWPATLVQPVGSPLSLECTVEGTSNPNLYWYRQAAGRGLQLLFYSVGIGQISSEVPQNLSASRPQDRQFILSSKKLLLSDSGFYLCAWSVKGVGQPQHFGDGTRLSIL.

The gene calls are TRBV5-8 and TRBJ2-1; tentatively, D is TRBD1 (6 bases). Per the germline V gene, CDR1 is SGHTS and CDR2 is YDEGEE. V lost 0 bases and J lost 3, with 10 bases in between. CDR3 length equals 15 residues. CDR3 sequence reads: CASSLAGQGYNEQFF. In DNA form, the CDR3 reads TGTGCCAGCAGCTTGGCGGGACAAGGCTACAATGAGCAGTTCTTC.

V usage is TRBV7-8 and J usage is TRBJ1-2; D not resolved. V was trimmed by 5 bases and J by 8 bases, leaving 21 bases between them. Germline-derived CDR1 and CDR2 are SGHVS and FQNEAQ. The CDR3 sequence is 15 residues long. In nucleotides, the CDR3 is TGTGCCAGCAGCATAAGGTCCACGGCTCAGGTCGGCTACACCTTC. Amino acid sequence: CASSIRSTAQVGYTF.